This T cell receptor (beta chain) comes out of a study of early T cells in non-severe SARS-CoV-2 infection. This clonotype appeared many times. The CDR3 covers 15 residues. V was clipped by 3 bases and J by 7 bases, with 20 bases between them. Germline-derived CDR1 and CDR2 are SGHKS and YYEKEE (reference sequence). In the library, individual cDNA molecules carried attached unique molecular identifiers. TCRdb redid the calling of the 5' RACE reads with MiXCR, one entry per CDR3 protein. The table shows some 80,000 distinct CDR3 sequences, with approximately 5% occurring only once. This TCR derives from an adult who was a healthcare worker with PCR-confirmed SARS-CoV-2 infection or an uninfected control (not recorded which). The chain has TRBV5-5 and TRBJ2-7; D ambiguous. This sample comprised whole blood, obtained at baseline. CDR3 region: CASSSPRGSVEEQYF. The CDR3 DNA is TGTGCCAGCAGCTCGCCGCGAGGATCGGTGGAGGAGCAGTACTTC.